The next 20 T cell receptor beta chains were all read from a single sample in a study of cytomegalovirus exposure and HLA in healthy donors. Primers included in the PCR were 60 Vbeta and 13 Jbeta primers. The assay was immunoSEQ multiplex PCR, and TCRdb's table has in-frame clones only and misses some. The sample lists 150,000 to 180,000 clones; roughly 81% were seen once. Sequencing used PBMCs. Receptor source: a young woman in good health and CMV-seronegative.

This clone showed up just a few times. V gene TRBV5-1 combines with J gene TRBJ2-4, with D maybe TRBD2 (6 bases). V gave up 3 bases and J gave up 11 bases, with 9 bases separating them. The CDR3 consists of 11 residues. Germline CDR1 reads SGHRS; CDR2 reads YFSETQ. The CDR3 loop reads CASSSGGLQYF. CDR3 DNA sequence: TGCGCCAGCAGCTCCGGAGGGCTTCAGTACTTC.

This clone came up once. The CDR3 is CASSLASFGGRSYNEQFF. CDR3 coding DNA: TGTGCCAGCAGCTTAGCGTCTTTTGGTGGGAGGTCCTACAATGAGCAGTTCTTC. J is TRBJ2-1 and V is TRBV7-6, with D perhaps TRBD2 (6 bases). Germline values: CDR1 SGHVS, CDR2 FNYEAQ. CDR3 length: 18 amino acids. V was shortened by 0 bases and J by 1 base, with 16 bases between the two germline ends.

V usage is TRBV6-5 and J usage is TRBJ2-2, with D maybe TRBD2 (7 bases). CDR1 is MNHEY and CDR2 is SVGAGI in the germline V gene. Trimming took 7 bases from V and 6 from J, leaving 18 bases between them. The CDR3 is made up of 15 amino acids. CDR3 protein: CASTKKGGGSGELFF. For the CDR3, the DNA is TGTGCCAGCACCAAAAAAGGGGGGGGCTCCGGGGAGCTGTTTTTT.

The rearrangement joins TRBV7-2 to TRBJ1-5, with D perhaps TRBD1 (5 bases). V lost 1 base to trimming and J lost 4 bases, with 11 bases between them. Germline-derived CDR1 and CDR2 are SGHTA and FQGNSA. CDR3 size: 15 residues. CDR3 coding DNA: TGTGCCAGCAGCTTAGGGGTCAGGGAAAATCAGCCCCAGCATTTT. Translating gives CASSLGVRENQPQHF.

Worth noting for this clone: The same CDR3 is also encoded by other DNA sequences in this sample. The gene calls are TRBV5-4 and TRBJ2-2; D unclear. V was pared by 4 bases and J by 4 bases, with 11 bases between. This CDR3 contains 14 residues. Germline CDR1 SGHNT, CDR2 YYREEE (reference sequence). The CDR3 spells CASSIGSGTGELFF. For the CDR3, the DNA is TGTGCCAGCAGCATTGGATCAGGCACCGGGGAGCTGTTTTTT. The complete variable domain, with remaining parts taken from reference TRBV5-4 and TRBJ2-2, reads ETGVTQSPTHLIKTRGQQVTLRCSSQSGHNTVSWYQQALGQGPQFIFQYYREEENGRGNFPPRFSGLQFPNYSSELNVNALELDDSALYLCASSIGSGTGELFFGEGSRLTVL.

The chain is built from TRBV27 and TRBJ2-7; no firm D call. This CDR3 is built from 13 residues. The germline V gene encodes CDR1 MNHEY and CDR2 SMNVEV (reference sequence). Trimming stripped 0 bases from V and 3 bases from J, with 6 bases between. The chain's CDR3 is CASSLSADYEQYF. The CDR3 DNA is TGTGCCAGCAGTTTATCGGCAGACTACGAGCAGTACTTC.

The chain's CDR3 is CASSFDFSGNTIYF. The CDR3 DNA is TGCGCCAGCAGCTTTGACTTTTCTGGAAACACCATATATTTT. The V and J genes are TRBV5-1 and TRBJ1-3; D is ambiguous. The germline CDR1 and CDR2 sequences are SGHRS and YFSETQ. V was trimmed by 2 bases and J by 1 base, leaving 7 bases between them. This CDR3 spans 14 amino acids.

This rearrangement joins TRBV30 to TRBJ2-7, with 10 positions matching TRBD1. V gave up 1 base and J gave up 6 bases; unmatched junction bases: 12. This CDR3 has 16 residues. Germline CDR1 reads GTSNPN; CDR2 reads SVGIG (reference sequence). DNA of the CDR3: TGTGCCTGGAGTGGACTAAACTTGACAGGGGGCTCCGAGCAGTACTTC. Its translation: CAWSGLNLTGGSEQYF.

J is TRBJ1-4 and V is TRBV4-2; D is uncertain. CDR1 and CDR2 from the germline V gene are LGHNA and YNFKEQ. The V end was cut by 1 base, the J end by 7 bases, with 16 bases between. This CDR3 spans 16 amino acids. The DNA for the CDR3 is TGTGCCAGCAGCCAAGGGGTGGGAGGGCTAGGTGAAAAACTGTTTTTT. The encoded protein is CASSQGVGGLGEKLFF.

CDR3 protein: CASSGGTSTDTQYF. CDR3 sequence (DNA): TGTGCCAGCAGCGGCGGGACTAGCACAGATACGCAGTATTTT. This chain uses TRBV11-2 with TRBJ2-3; maybe TRBD2 (6 bases). Trimming took off 5 bases at V and 0 bases at J, with 9 bases between the two ends. The germline V gene has CDR1 SGHAT and CDR2 FQNNGV. CDR3 size: 14 residues. Combining the CDR3 with reference TRBV11-2 and TRBJ2-3 gives the whole variable domain EAGVAQSPRYKIIEKRQSVAFWCNPISGHATLYWYQQILGQGPKLLIQFQNNGVVDDSQLPKDRFSAERLKGVDSTLKIQPAKLEDSAVYLCASSGGTSTDTQYFGPGTRLTVL.

The chain uses TRBV5-6 and TRBJ2-5, with TRBD1 matching over 9 bases. Germline CDR1 and CDR2: SGHDT and YYEEEE. The CDR3 consists of 14 residues. Losses at the gene ends were 4 bases for V and 5 bases for J; bases not matched to a gene: 6. The CDR3 loop is CASSQDRGSETQYF. In DNA, the CDR3 is TGTGCCAGCAGCCAGGACAGGGGATCCGAGACCCAGTACTTC.

This clone was recorded once. This sequence joins TRBV5-1 and TRBJ2-1; 10 bases agree with TRBD2. This CDR3 comprises 16 residues. Losses at the gene ends were 0 bases for V and 7 bases for J; bases not matched to a gene: 7. Germline-derived CDR1 and CDR2 are SGHRS and YFSETQ. The CDR3 coding sequence is TGCGCCAGCAGCTTGGGACTAGCGGGTGTAAGTAATGAGCAGTTCTTC. Its protein is CASSLGLAGVSNEQFF. The variable domain in full, with the rest retrieved from reference TRBV5-1 and TRBJ2-1, is KAGVTQTPRYLIKTRGQQVTLSCSPISGHRSVSWYQQTPGQGLQFLFEYFSETQRNKGNFPGRFSGRQFSNSRSEMNVSTLELGDSALYLCASSLGLAGVSNEQFFGPGTRLTVL.

The V call is TRBV18, the J call TRBJ2-1, with D perhaps TRBD2 (5 bases). The CDR3 length is 14 residues. In germline, CDR1 is KGHSH, CDR2 LQKENI. V was cut by 1 base and J by 5 bases, with 9 bases left in between. The CDR3 nucleotides read TGTGCCAGCTCACCACTAGCCGGGGACAATGAGCAGTTCTTC. The encoded protein is CASSPLAGDNEQFF.

This clone has only one observation. The chain combines TRBV19 with TRBJ1-2; D uncertain. The CDR3 has 13 residues. Looked up from germline, CDR1 is LNHDA and CDR2 is SQIVND (reference sequence). With 7 bases removed from V and 7 bases from J, the gap between germline ends came to 16 bases. The CDR3 protein is CASIKYGERGYTF. CDR3 bases: TGTGCCAGTATCAAATATGGAGAGCGTGGCTACACCTTC.

As regards this clone: A read error may account for a junction end that differs from germline. The rearrangement uses TRBV19 and TRBJ1-2, with 7 bases fitting TRBD1. The CDR3 contains 13 residues. Germline loops: CDR1 LNHDA, CDR2 SQIVND (reference sequence). The CDR3 DNA is TGTGTCAGTAATTACGGGACAGACTATGGCTACACCTTC. It codes for CVSNYGTDYGYTF.

This sequence joins TRBV7-2 and TRBJ2-3, with a weak D call TRBD2 (6 bases). Germline CDR1 and CDR2: SGHTA and FQGNSA. With 1 base removed from V and 8 bases from J, the gap between germline ends came to 28 bases. This CDR3 has 19 residues. For the CDR3, the DNA is TGTGCCAGCAGCTTAGTCTCGCTGCCTAGCGAGTATCGAGGTGGTACGCAGTATTTT. Amino acid sequence: CASSLVSLPSEYRGGTQYF.

This clone was seen only once. Mismatch with germline at one junction end may stem from a read error. V is TRBV7-9 and J is TRBJ1-2; tentatively, D is TRBD1 (5 bases). This CDR3 is built from 14 residues. Per germline, CDR1 SEHNR and CDR2 FQNEAQ (reference sequence). CDR3: CSSGAQAKGYGYTF. The CDR3 nucleotides are TGTTCCAGCGGAGCACAGGCTAAGGGCTATGGCTACACCTTC.

The chain is built from TRBV7-9 and TRBJ2-3; 11 bases align to TRBD2. The ends lost 5 bases at V and 9 bases at J; junction bases unmatched: 13. CDR1 is SEHNR and CDR2 is FQNEAQ in the germline V gene (reference sequence). The CDR3 covers 16 residues. The CDR3 region is CASSGKFRTSGLTQYF. The CDR3 nucleotides are TGTGCCAGCAGCGGCAAGTTTAGGACTAGCGGGTTGACGCAGTATTTT.

CDR3 protein: CASSAYPSGASTDTQYF. The CDR3, as DNA: TGTGCCAGCAGCGCTTACCCTAGCGGAGCCAGCACAGATACGCAGTATTTT. The chain links TRBV9 to TRBJ2-3; 7 positions agree with TRBD2. The trim removed 3 bases at V and 0 bases at J, leaving 10 bases unmatched. The CDR3 length is 17 residues. From germline, CDR1 is SGDLS and CDR2 YYNGEE.

The chain is built from TRBV2 and TRBJ1-1; possible D gene TRBD1, 6 bases. The germline gives CDR1 SNHLY, CDR2 FYNNEI. Trimming removed 2 bases from V and 1 base from J, with 8 bases in between. The CDR3 runs 14 residues. CDR3 loop: CASSERGTNTEAFF. CDR3 DNA sequence: TGTGCCAGCAGTGAAAGGGGGACGAACACTGAAGCTTTCTTT.